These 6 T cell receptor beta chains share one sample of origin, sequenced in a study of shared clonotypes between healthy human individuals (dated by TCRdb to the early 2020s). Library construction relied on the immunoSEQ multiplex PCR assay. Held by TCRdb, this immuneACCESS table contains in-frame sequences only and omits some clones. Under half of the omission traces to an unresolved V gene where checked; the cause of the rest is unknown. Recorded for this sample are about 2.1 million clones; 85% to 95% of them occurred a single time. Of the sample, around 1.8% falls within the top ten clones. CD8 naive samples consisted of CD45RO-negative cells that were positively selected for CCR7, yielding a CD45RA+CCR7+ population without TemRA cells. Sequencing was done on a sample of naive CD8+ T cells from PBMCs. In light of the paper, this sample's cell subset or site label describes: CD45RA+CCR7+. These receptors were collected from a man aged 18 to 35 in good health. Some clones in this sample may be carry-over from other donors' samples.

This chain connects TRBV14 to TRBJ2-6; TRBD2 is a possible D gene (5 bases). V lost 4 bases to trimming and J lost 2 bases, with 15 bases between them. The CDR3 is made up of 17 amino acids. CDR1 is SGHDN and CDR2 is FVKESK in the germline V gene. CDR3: CASSLLLLSAGANVLTF. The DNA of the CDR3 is TGTGCCAGCAGCCTACTACTACTTAGCGCTGGGGCCAACGTCCTGACTTTC.

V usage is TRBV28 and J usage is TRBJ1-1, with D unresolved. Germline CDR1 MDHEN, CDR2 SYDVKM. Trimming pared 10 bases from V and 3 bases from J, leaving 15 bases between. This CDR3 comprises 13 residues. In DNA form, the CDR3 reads TGTGCCACCCTACAAACAGTCCACACTGAAGCTTTCTTT. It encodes CATLQTVHTEAFF.

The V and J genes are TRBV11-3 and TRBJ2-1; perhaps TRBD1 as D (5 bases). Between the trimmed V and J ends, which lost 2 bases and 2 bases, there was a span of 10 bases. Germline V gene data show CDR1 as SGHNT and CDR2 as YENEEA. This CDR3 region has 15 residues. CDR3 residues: CASSLMDTPYNEQFF. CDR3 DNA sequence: TGTGCCAGCAGCTTAATGGACACGCCCTACAATGAGCAGTTCTTC.

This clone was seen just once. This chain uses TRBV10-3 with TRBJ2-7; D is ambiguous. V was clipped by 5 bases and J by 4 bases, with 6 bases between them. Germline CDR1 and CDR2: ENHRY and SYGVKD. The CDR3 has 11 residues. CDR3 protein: CAISPQYEQYF. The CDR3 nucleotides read TGTGCCATCAGTCCGCAATACGAGCAGTACTTC.

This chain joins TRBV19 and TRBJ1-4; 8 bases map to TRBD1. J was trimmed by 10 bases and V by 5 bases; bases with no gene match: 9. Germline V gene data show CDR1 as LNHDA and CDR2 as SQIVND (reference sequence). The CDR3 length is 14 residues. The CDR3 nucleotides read TGTGCCAGTAGTCGACAGGGGCCAGAGGGAAAACTGTTTTTT. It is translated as CASSRQGPEGKLFF.

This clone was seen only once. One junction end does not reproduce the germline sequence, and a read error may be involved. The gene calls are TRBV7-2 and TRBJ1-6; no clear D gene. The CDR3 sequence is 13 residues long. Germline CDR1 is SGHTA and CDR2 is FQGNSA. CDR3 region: CASTLAGNSPLHF. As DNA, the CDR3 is TGTGCCAGCACCTTAGCTGGGAATTCACCCCTCCACTTT. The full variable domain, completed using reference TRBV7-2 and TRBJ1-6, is GAGVSQSPSNKVTEKGKDVELRCDPISGHTALYWYRQSLGQGLEFLIYFQGNSAPDKSGLPSDRFSAERTGGSVSTLTIQRTQQEDSAVYLCASTLAGNSPLHFGNGTRLTVT.